The 20 T cell receptor beta chains in this list originate from one sample, sequenced in a study of cytomegalovirus exposure and HLA in healthy donors. The assay was immunoSEQ multiplex PCR, and TCRdb's table has in-frame clones only and misses some. The repertoire includes a few hundred thousand clones, over 75% of them detected once, and around 0.96% sits in the top ten. Sequenced sample: PBMCs. All receptors come from a man aged 25-45 years in good health and CMV-seronegative.

The V call is TRBV5-6, the J call TRBJ2-3; a possible D gene is TRBD2 (5 bases). V was cut by 5 bases and J by 0 bases, with 16 bases left in between. CDR1 is SGHDT, CDR2 YYEEEE, per germline. CDR3 size: 16 residues. The CDR3 coding sequence is TGTGCCAGCAGTTCGTTAGCGCGTTCTAGCACAGATACGCAGTATTTT. Translating it yields CASSSLARSSTDTQYF.

The J gene is TRBJ1-1, the V gene TRBV7-9, with D perhaps TRBD1 (5 bases). CDR3 length: 14 amino acids. Germline assignment: CDR1 SEHNR and CDR2 FQNEAQ (reference sequence). Deletions cut 3 bases from V and 5 bases from J, with 13 bases between. CDR3 sequence: CASSFSLGHTEAFF. CDR3 DNA sequence: TGTGCCAGCAGCTTTTCACTCGGACATACTGAAGCTTTCTTT.

In the case of this clone: This may arise from a read error, as a much more abundant clone is one base away. At the DNA level, this CDR3 is encoded by other sequences in the same sample as well. The rearrangement uses TRBV6-1 and TRBJ2-5; 7 bases align to TRBD1. The germline gives CDR1 MNHNS, CDR2 SASEGT. The V and J ends lost 0 bases and 2 bases, in that order; junction bases with no gene match: 3. The CDR3 is 15 amino acids. The CDR3 is CASSEAAGGQETQYF. The CDR3, as DNA: TGTGCCAGCAGTGAAGCGGCAGGGGGACAAGAGACCCAGTACTTC.

This chain joins TRBV9 and TRBJ2-1, with a weak D call TRBD2 (6 bases). Germline values: CDR1 SGDLS, CDR2 YYNGEE. The CDR3 sequence is 14 residues long. V lost 7 bases to trimming and J lost 3 bases, with 14 bases between them. In nucleotides, the CDR3 is TGTGCCAGCTCTACGGGGGATCTCTACAATGAGCAGTTCTTC. Its protein is CASSTGDLYNEQFF.

The gene calls are TRBV14 and TRBJ2-2; 7 bases agree with TRBD2. The germline V gene encodes CDR1 SGHDN and CDR2 FVKESK. CDR3 length equals 14 residues. Unmatched junction bases numbered 3, after V lost 4 bases and J lost 4 bases. This CDR3 reads CASSRRELTGELFF. CDR3 coding DNA: TGTGCCAGCAGCCGGCGGGAGCTCACCGGGGAGCTGTTTTTT.

The chain carries TRBV7-2 and TRBJ2-3; tentatively, D is TRBD2 (6 bases). Looked up from germline, CDR1 is SGHTA and CDR2 is FQGNSA. V was clipped by 3 bases and J by 3 bases, with 7 bases between them. The CDR3 extends over 13 amino acids. CDR3 in amino acids: CASSFGGTDTQYF. The CDR3 DNA reads as TGTGCCAGCAGCTTCGGGGGAACAGATACGCAGTATTTT.

The chain is built from TRBV9 and TRBJ2-2, with 7 bases that match TRBD1. The CDR3 sequence is 19 residues long. Per the germline V gene, CDR1 is SGDLS and CDR2 is YYNGEE. V gave up 1 base and J gave up 0 bases; unmatched junction bases: 12. This CDR3 is CASSVTQHKTGANTGELFF. The CDR3 nucleotides are TGTGCCAGCAGCGTAACACAACACAAAACAGGGGCGAACACCGGGGAGCTGTTTTTT.

V gene TRBV6-5 combines with J gene TRBJ1-1; possible D gene TRBD1, 6 bases. The CDR3 has 14 amino acids. V lost 5 bases, J lost 1 base, and 11 bases lay in between. Germline values: CDR1 MNHEY, CDR2 SVGAGI. The CDR3, as DNA: TGTGCCAGCAGTCCCTCCAGGGGGAACACTGAAGCTTTCTTT. This codes for CASSPSRGNTEAFF.

The chain employs TRBV6-1 and TRBJ1-5; TRBD1 might be the D (5 bases). V dropped 4 bases and J dropped 6 bases, with 16 bases sitting between them. CDR3 length equals 15 residues. Germline CDR1 is MNHNS and CDR2 is SASEGT. The CDR3 bases are TGTGCCAGCAGTGGTGGAGGGGTAGTAGTTCAGCCCCAGCATTTT. This translates into CASSGGGVVVQPQHF.

The chain joins TRBV5-1 to TRBJ1-1; D gene uncertain. The germline gives CDR1 SGHRS, CDR2 YFSETQ. The CDR3 consists of 12 residues. With 0 bases removed from V and 9 bases from J, the gap between germline ends came to 9 bases. CDR3 in amino acids: CASSLDTTKAFF. The CDR3 DNA reads as TGCGCCAGCAGCTTGGACACAACCAAAGCTTTCTTT.

CDR3 sequence reads: CASSEPYIPKLFF. CDR3 coding DNA: TGTGCCAGCAGTGAACCGTACATACCGAAACTGTTTTTT. The chain has TRBV6-1 and TRBJ1-4; D unclear. The V gene's germline CDR1 is MNHNS and CDR2 SASEGT. V lost 2 bases, J lost 11 bases, and 12 bases lay in between. The CDR3 length is 13 residues.

The chain recombines TRBV4-1 with TRBJ1-3; a possible D gene is TRBD1 (6 bases). The length of the CDR3 is 16 residues. CDR1 and CDR2 from the germline V gene are MGHRA and YSYEKL. V shed 3 bases and J shed 2 bases, with 14 bases lying between them. In nucleotides, the CDR3 is TGCGCCAGCAGCCACATAGGCACAGGGACTGGAAACACCATATATTTT. Its translation is CASSHIGTGTGNTIYF.

This chain links TRBV6-1 with TRBJ1-1; D is possibly TRBD1 (5 bases). Germline CDR1 and CDR2: MNHNS and SASEGT. CDR3 length: 12 residues. Trimming cost V 8 bases and J 4 bases, with 11 bases left between them. The CDR3 here is CASAGRVTEAFF. The CDR3 nucleotides read TGTGCCAGCGCGGGGCGAGTCACTGAAGCTTTCTTT.

This clone was observed a single time. The gene calls are TRBV5-1 and TRBJ2-3; D remains unclear. The CDR3 runs to 15 residues. Germline V CDR1 and CDR2: SGHRS, YFSETQ. V dropped 0 bases and J dropped 0 bases, with 8 bases sitting between them. The CDR3 DNA is TGCGCCAGCAGCTTGGGGGCTTGGAGCACAGATACGCAGTATTTT. Protein: CASSLGAWSTDTQYF.

This rearrangement joins TRBV5-1 to TRBJ2-7; TRBD1 might be the D (6 bases). V dropped 2 bases and J dropped 5 bases, with 14 bases sitting between them. The CDR3 is 14 amino acids. Germline CDR1 SGHRS, CDR2 YFSETQ. DNA of the CDR3: TGCGCCAGCAGCTTAACAGGGAACTTTCACGAGCAGTACTTC. Amino acid sequence: CASSLTGNFHEQYF. Filled out from reference TRBV5-1 and TRBJ2-7, the complete variable domain reads KAGVTQTPRYLIKTRGQQVTLSCSPISGHRSVSWYQQTPGQGLQFLFEYFSETQRNKGNFPGRFSGRQFSNSRSEMNVSTLELGDSALYLCASSLTGNFHEQYFGPGTRLTVT.

This clone has only one observation. This chain connects TRBV5-4 to TRBJ2-7, with TRBD1 identical over 7 bases. CDR1 and CDR2 (germline): SGHNT, YYREEE (reference sequence). V trimming: 5 bases; J trimming: 2 bases; junction bases outside the gene matches: 10. CDR3 length equals 15 residues. The CDR3 region has the DNA TGTGCCAGCAGAAACTCGACAGGGTCCCCCTACGAGCAGTACTTC. Amino acid sequence: CASRNSTGSPYEQYF. Variable domain in full (rest from reference TRBV5-4 and TRBJ2-7): ETGVTQSPTHLIKTRGQQVTLRCSSQSGHNTVSWYQQALGQGPQFIFQYYREEENGRGNFPPRFSGLQFPNYSSELNVNALELDDSALYLCASRNSTGSPYEQYFGPGTRLTVT.

Notes on this clone: This sample also contains other DNA sequences that code for the same CDR3. The gene calls are TRBV5-1 and TRBJ2-7; weak D call: TRBD2 (5 bases). Trimming took off 1 base at V and 4 bases at J, with 9 bases between the two ends. CDR3 length equals 13 residues. The germline V gene has CDR1 SGHRS and CDR2 YFSETQ. As DNA, the CDR3 is TGCGCCAGCAGCTTGAGCGGAAATTACGAGCAGTACTTC. The encoded protein is CASSLSGNYEQYF.

This rearrangement joins TRBV2 to TRBJ1-1, with 11 nucleotides matching TRBD1. Trimming cost V 6 bases and J 6 bases; bases outside gene matches: 6. Germline-derived CDR1 and CDR2 are SNHLY and FYNNEI. The CDR3 contains 14 residues. The CDR3 DNA is TGTGCCAGCAGCCGGACAGGGGGCGCCGCTGAAGCTTTCTTT. It specifies CASSRTGGAAEAFF.

J is TRBJ2-2 and V is TRBV9, with a weak D call TRBD2 (5 bases). V lost 0 bases, J lost 5 bases, and 8 bases lay in between. The CDR3 is 14 residues long. Looked up from germline, CDR1 is SGDLS and CDR2 is YYNGEE. Written as DNA, the CDR3 is TGTGCCAGCAGCGTAGTTCCGGGAACCGGGGAGCTGTTTTTT. Its translation: CASSVVPGTGELFF.

This clone was picked up one time. The chain employs TRBV6-1 and TRBJ2-7, with 9 bases that match TRBD1. Per the germline V gene, CDR1 is MNHNS and CDR2 is SASEGT. This CDR3 has 14 amino acids. V lost 8 bases to trimming and J lost 4 bases; unmatched junction nucleotides: 9. This CDR3 is CASSTGTGIYEQYF. CDR3 nucleotide sequence: TGTGCCAGCTCTACCGGGACAGGGATTTACGAGCAGTACTTC.